This T cell receptor beta chain was retrieved from a study of early T cells in non-severe SARS-CoV-2 infection listed by TCRdb under 2021. About the study as a whole: Bulk RNA from unsorted whole blood was used for TCR sequencing, so alpha and beta chains could not be paired.

Paper-wide results and their limitations: VDJdb matching was skewed toward anti-spike CD8 responses and likely underestimated virus-specific expansions, missing private and CD4 specificities.

This clonotype occurred many times. No antigen is known for it. Qualities for individual bases were not recorded, and no much larger clone is one base off. The library was made by 5' RACE. The instrument was a NextSeq 500. Unique molecular identifiers were attached to individual cDNA molecules in the TCR library protocol so that sequencing error and PCR bias could be corrected. TCR alpha and beta chains were both sequenced, and the abundances of alpha and beta sequences in each sample were closely correlated with each other. On the authors' methods: V gene, J gene and CDR3 annotation of TCR sequences was performed with Decombinator V4. Expanded TCRs were defined as changing significantly between any two time points under a Poisson model with p below 0.0001. Abundances of TCRs were expressed as counts per million after normalisation to the total number of TCRs sequenced in each sample. TRAV1-2 paired with TRAJ12, TRAJ20 or TRAJ33 defined MAIT TCRs, while TRAV10 paired with TRAJ18 defined iNKT TCRs. A search of VDJdb, accessed on 1 November 2021, was run for TCRs annotated to CMV, EBV and SARS-CoV-2, with TCRs annotated for multiple antigens excluded. TCRdb applied fastp at Q25 and MiXCR to the public reads, then kept only in-frame beta chains. Under each unique CDR3 protein, matching rows form one entry showing the most common genes and DNA. The V and J calls, along with clone size, are taken from TCRdb and not from the paper's own processing. For this sample the table gives about 19,000 distinct CDR3 sequences, of which about 4% were detected only once. The ten top clones hold roughly 6.7% of the sample.

From cysteine to phenylalanine, the CDR3 is 15 amino acids long. Only the CDR3 region is kept as DNA, spanning 45 bases read in frame from base 1. V loses 3 bases at its end and J loses 1 base; junction bases beyond the gene matches: 5. The germline V gene (reference sequence) specifies DFQATT as CDR1 and SNEGSKA as CDR2. Set within a cohort of healthcare workers in London, UK, this nested case-control study involved weekly PCR testing of nasopharyngeal swabs along with blood sampling. Between 23 and 31 March 2020, the week of the UK lockdown, healthcare workers were enrolled and then followed up weekly for as long as 16 weeks.

The source material was whole blood. The receptor comes from an adult who was a healthcare worker with PCR-confirmed SARS-CoV-2 infection or an uninfected control (not recorded which). The rearrangement combines TRBV20-1 with TRBJ2-2, with 7 middle bases fitting TRBD2. The CDR3 protein is CSARRASGNTGELFF. The nucleotide sequence is TGCAGTGCTAGGCGAGCTAGCGGGAACACCGGGGAGCTGTTTTTT.